This TCR beta chain was sequenced for a study of blood T cell repertoires in COVID-19. Turning to the study itself: T cells, B-cell-depleted T cells, or PBMCs provided the cDNA or gDNA that served as material.

Looked up from germline, CDR1 is SGHTA and CDR2 is FQGTGA. Trimming at V came to 5 bases and at J to 9 bases, leaving 10 bases not matched to a gene. The CDR3 is 15 residues long. Study processing details: Reference gene primer amplification in the assay estimated nucleated cell counts. Only in-frame clones appear in the TCRdb table, and some are missing; sequencing was by immunoSEQ multiplex PCR. The V and J calls and clone size were taken over from that table, and D and trimming were inferred from the DNA. The sample yields a few hundred thousand clones, 90% seen once. In its sample, this clone was seen once.

The TCR sequence derives from a woman aged 60-70 years with COVID-19, enrolled during active disease. The V gene is TRBV7-3, the J gene TRBJ1-6, with TRBD1 matching 7 bases. Sequencing used peripheral blood. CDR3 loop: CASSPQGVSGSPLHF. CDR3 nucleotide sequence: TGTGCCAGCAGCCCTCAGGGGGTAAGTGGTTCACCCCTCCACTTT.